The entry below gives a single T cell receptor beta chain sequence along with its context. What this receptor recognizes is not known. No qualities accompany the bases; no much larger clone lies one base away. The cohort consisted of 666 healthy bone marrow donors. All cohort members were sampled while nominally healthy, although unrecorded immune exposures were likely present. The donor tested CMV seronegative and was one of the 352 seronegative cohort members. A peripheral blood sample was collected from each donor, and TCR beta sequencing was performed on peripheral blood mononuclear cells. The Qiagen DNeasy Blood Extraction Kit was used to extract genomic DNA from the blood cell samples. The junction carries 10 bases between V and J, which are trimmed by 3 bases and 3 bases respectively. The CDR3 holds 14 amino acids from the cysteine to the phenylalanine. Only the CDR3 part of the read is kept: 42 bases, read in frame from the first base. According to the germline V gene, CDR1 reads KGHSH and CDR2 reads LQKENI.

The sample comes from a study of cytomegalovirus exposure and HLA in healthy donors (dated by TCRdb to about 2017). Study-level background: An earlier analysis of under 600 of the donors reported 276 Gb of sequence data and around 120 million unique TCR beta sequences from about 200 million T cells. Typing coverage differed by locus: A, B, C, DRB1 and DQB1 were typed in roughly 620-630 donors, DQA1 in 500 to 550, DPA1 in around 610, and DPB1 in roughly 450. The later analysis used no new phenotypic data to find candidate immune exposures, relying instead on TCR beta sequences and their occurrence across donors. A later analysis re-analyzed previously published TCR beta repertoires from roughly 600 donors and added high-resolution HLA genotyping to study TCR occurrence patterns. Donor age, sex, ethnicity and CMV serostatus were collected together with the repertoire data. Because of strong linkage in the cohort, roughly five DR-DQ haplotypes were treated as single units for association and clustering. An early release covering just under 650 HLA-typed donors comprised 300 to 350 gigabases of sequencing data and around 80 million unique TCR sequences. The genetic ancestry cluster associated with self-reported Caucasian donors included 81% of the 300 to 400 genotyped donors. All discovery cohort repertoires had been generated on a single sequencing platform. The study aimed to test whether cataloging public T cell receptors could reveal signatures of past pathogen exposure. In a later genetic analysis, genome-wide SNP genotypes for about 55% of the 666 donors were used, and that subset was treated as a discovery cohort. Across some 400 genotyped donors of the cohort, an average of approximately 240,000 unique TCR beta nucleotide sequences per donor were sequenced, and approximately 17% of those sequences were non-productive. The T cell repertoires of 670 or so subjects were profiled by immunosequencing and related to cytomegalovirus serostatus. An earlier analysis of approximately 500 of the donors applied high-throughput TCR beta sequencing to assess whether each TCR beta V gene segment acted as functional or pseudogenic. The study combined high-throughput TCR immunosequencing, statistical association of individual TCRs with disease status, and machine learning to predict cytomegalovirus infection status. In addition to the first cohort of approximately 650 subjects, a separate validation cohort of approximately 130 different subjects was used. Both class I and class II loci were covered by HLA typing, at four-digit resolution.

Library method: the immunoSEQ multiplex PCR assay. For the multiplex PCR, a mixture combining 60 forward primers for TCR Vbeta segments and 13 reverse primers for TCR Jbeta segments was used. Amplification of the CDR3 region of rearranged TCR beta genes was performed with a multiplex PCR assay on genomic DNA. On the Illumina HiSeq System, the amplified TCR beta libraries were sequenced as 87-base-pair reads. The original methods were these. Across the 640 or so repertoires, a later analysis counted roughly 84 million unique TCR beta chains, approximately 10 million of which were shared by at least two donors. A nearest-neighbor algorithm error-corrected the raw reads and collapsed the reads into unique sequences, merging closely related sequences to remove PCR and sequencing errors. To assign V, D and J gene segments, CDR3 sequences were aligned to IMGT reference sequences. For a sequence to be retained, a match of at least six nucleotides was required to both a V gene segment and a J gene segment. Rearrangements were classified as productive when the CDR3 lacked stop codons and remained in frame with V and J, and all other rearrangements were classified as non-productive. CDR3 was defined by IMGT convention, running from the second conserved V-encoded cysteine to the conserved J-encoded phenylalanine. The earlier analysis of around 640 of the donors excluded sequences that lacked an unambiguous match to a single V gene segment. In an earlier analysis of approximately 500 of the donors, a V segment was called functional when productive rearrangements were above 56.7%, and segregating when the standard deviation between donors exceeded 5%. A statistical classification framework was developed to diagnose cytomegalovirus status using the catalog of TCR beta chain sequences. A later analysis assigned V and J genes by comparing TCR nucleotide sequences with IMGT/GENE-DB human TR gene sequences. The TCRdist pipeline was used in a later analysis to assign CDR3 sequences and most-parsimonious VDJ recombination scenarios. A later analysis defined each TCR beta chain by its CDR3 amino acid sequence plus V-gene family, and excluded reads lacking a unique V-gene family. A later analysis removed 500 to 600 highly shared, low-generation-probability nucleotide sequences to deal with suspected cross-contamination and a sequencing artifact. In a later analysis, a clonal expansion index for each public chain was calculated from normalized within-repertoire ranks of inferred template counts. In a later analysis, generation probabilities were computed with a VDJ recombination model fitted to out-of-frame rearrangements, and the resulting probabilities were checked against IGoR. A later analysis scored TCR-TCR, TCR-HLA and TCR-CMV co-occurrence with hypergeometric tests, applying a repertoire-size bias correction to TCR pairs. False discovery rates were estimated in a later analysis by permuting HLA or CMV assignments 20 times. A later analysis grouped co-occurring TCRs with DBSCAN, adding TCRdist sequence similarity when clustering within HLA-allele-positive subsets. Repertoires with fewer than 30,000 or more than 120,000 public chains, plus five repertoires with anomalous nucleotide sharing, were excluded from co-occurrence clustering. TCRdb carries this immuneACCESS record with in-frame sequences only. Its versions omit some clonotypes, under half of them owing to an unresolved V gene in the studies checked, with the rest unexplained. V, J and clone size were drawn from that table, and D and trimming were deduced from the DNA. The table for this sample lists about 180,000 clones; around 80% of them were counted only once. Clones ranked in the top ten supply 1.9% of the sample.

Broader findings and caveats from the paper: In vitro tests confirmed that a few of the cytomegalovirus-associated TCR beta chains recognize cytomegalovirus antigens. According to a later analysis, TCR association rates differed among HLA loci, with DRB1 alleles showing the most associated TCRs and HLA-C alleles showing the fewest. A later analysis associated about 17,000 TCR beta sequences with specific HLA alleles at a false discovery rate of 0.05. A further reported finding was that TCR beta sequences accurately predicted the HLA-A and HLA-B alleles for most subjects in the first cohort. A later genetic analysis reported fewer N-insertions in productive TCRs among donors in an Asian-associated ancestry cluster than the approximately 700-donor mean. Immune exposure information for the cohort was limited to CMV serostatus. Across donors, most TCR sequences were observed very rarely, whereas some public TCRs were present in many individuals. Presence/absence analyses assumed roughly uniform sequencing depth across donors, an assumption that may not hold. According to a later analysis, parvovirus B19, influenza, CMV and Epstein-Barr virus appeared linked to several top co-occurrence clusters. The earlier analysis of 587 of the donors excluded seventeen rarely observed V segments, including chromosome 9 orphons, because counts were too low. When HLA alleles, especially DR and DQ, strongly co-occurred, TCR associations were difficult to assign to individual alleles. Linkage disequilibrium might explain the correlated functional status among segregating V segments, but an unknown experimental factor could not be excluded. A cluster of highly shared sequence variants was judged likely to represent a technical artifact of the sequencing pipeline. In a later analysis, most CMV-associated TCR beta chains were found to appear HLA-restricted, with HLA associations seemingly driven largely by CMV exposure. In a later genetic analysis, a missense DCLRE1C variant was associated with V-gene and J-gene trimming of TCR beta chains, and the association was replicated in an independent cohort. In this cohort, only TCR beta chains were sequenced, and detectable features were limited by the absence of alpha or paired-chain data. Compared with equally common non-associated chains, HLA-associated TCR beta chains in a later analysis were more clonally expanded and had lower generation probabilities. It was suggested by the authors that the approach could potentially be generalized to other disease states and immunological phenotypes. In an earlier analysis of some 500 of the donors, most TCR beta V segments were observed in productive rearrangements about 87% or about 30% of the time, broadly matching IMGT annotations. In both the original and validation cohorts, the classifier was reported to diagnose cytomegalovirus status with high specificity and sensitivity. Because HLA typing was unavailable for some donors at each locus, only the typed subset was used in association tests. The 87-base-pair reads could not distinguish some IMGT-functional V segments, including TRBV6-2 and TRBV6-3, so those segments were excluded. A total of fewer than 200 TCR beta chains were listed by the study as associated with cytomegalovirus.

The chain uses TRBV18 and TRBJ2-3, and perhaps TRBD2 as D gene, on 6 matching bases. Sequencing was done on a sample of PBMCs. The sequence derives from a woman aged 25 to 39 in good health and CMV-seronegative. The sequenced DNA: TGTGCCAGCTCACCCGGACTACGAACAGATACGCAGTATTTT. Protein translation: CASSPGLRTDTQYF.